This note documents a single TCR beta chain sequence. Its antigen remains unknown. The data stem from a study of OX40 agonist ivuxolimab in advanced cancers. This table comes from immunoSEQ multiplex PCR, and its TCRdb copy is limited to in-frame clones, with some not included. The repertoire holds roughly 70,000 clones, with approximately 86% as singletons. Overall study results and limits: More expanded clones were seen, on average, in CD8+ T cells than in CD4+.

Germline CDR1 SGHTA, CDR2 FQGNSA. Between the trimmed V and J ends, which lost 1 base and 0 bases, there was a span of 7 bases. This CDR3 contains 15 residues. The clonotype was recovered from an adult with an advanced solid tumor such as melanoma, head and neck, liver or kidney cancer. This sequence joins TRBV7-2 and TRBJ2-1; no firm D call. The material sequenced was CD4+ or CD8+ T cells sorted from blood, taken in a trial of the OX40 agonist ivuxolimab. The CDR3 sequence: CASSLGPGSYNEQFF. The CDR3 DNA sequence: TGTGCCAGCAGCTTAGGTCCGGGCTCCTACAATGAGCAGTTCTTC. The complete variable domain, with remaining parts taken from reference TRBV7-2 and TRBJ2-1, reads GAGVSQSPSNKVTEKGKDVELRCDPISGHTALYWYRQSLGQGLEFLIYFQGNSAPDKSGLPSDRFSAERTGGSVSTLTIQRTQQEDSAVYLCASSLGPGSYNEQFFGPGTRLTVL.